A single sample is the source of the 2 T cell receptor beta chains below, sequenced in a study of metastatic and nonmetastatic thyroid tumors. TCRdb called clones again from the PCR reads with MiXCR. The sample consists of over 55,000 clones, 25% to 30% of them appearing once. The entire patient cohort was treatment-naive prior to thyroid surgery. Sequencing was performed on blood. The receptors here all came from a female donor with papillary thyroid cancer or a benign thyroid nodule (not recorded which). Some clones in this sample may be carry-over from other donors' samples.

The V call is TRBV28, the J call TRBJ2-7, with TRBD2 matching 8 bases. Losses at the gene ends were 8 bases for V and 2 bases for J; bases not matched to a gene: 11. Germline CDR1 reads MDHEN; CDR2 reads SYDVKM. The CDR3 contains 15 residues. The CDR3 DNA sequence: TGTGCCAGCGGTCCTCAGCGGGAGTTCACCTACGAGCAGTACTTC. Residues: CASGPQREFTYEQYF.

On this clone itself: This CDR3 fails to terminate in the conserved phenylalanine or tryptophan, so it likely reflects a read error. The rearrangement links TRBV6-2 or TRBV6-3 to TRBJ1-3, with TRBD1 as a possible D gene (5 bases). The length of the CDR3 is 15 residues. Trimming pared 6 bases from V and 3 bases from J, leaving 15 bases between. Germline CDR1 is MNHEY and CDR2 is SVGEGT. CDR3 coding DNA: TGTGCCAGCAGCCTCTCTAGGGGTAATGGAAACACCATATATATT. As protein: CASSLSRGNGNTIYI.